These 14 T cell receptor beta chains share one sample of origin, sequenced in a study of blood T cell repertoires in COVID-19 (dated by TCRdb to about 2020). Library preparation was by the immunoSEQ multiplex PCR assay. Entries here come from immuneACCESS through TCRdb and include only in-frame sequences with V and J called. Some clones fail to appear in such tables; in the studies checked, an unresolved V gene covers under half of the shortfall, and the cause of the remainder is unknown. Counted in this sample were under 300,000 clones; 75% to 90% of them appeared once. The ten largest clones capture about 6% of the sample. The specimen sequenced was PBMCs or T cells enriched from blood (not recorded which). The source of these receptors is a woman under 40 with acute COVID-19.

The chain carries TRBV9 and TRBJ2-3, with D possibly being TRBD2 (5 bases). The CDR3 is 15 amino acids. Looked up from germline, CDR1 is SGDLS and CDR2 is YYNGEE. Trimming left V 0 bases short and J 1 base short, with 9 bases between. The CDR3 DNA sequence: TGTGCCAGCAGCGTAGAAGGGAGACGCACAGATACGCAGTATTTT. Translated, it gives CASSVEGRRTDTQYF.

The gene calls are TRBV9 and TRBJ2-2, with 8 bases identical to TRBD2. The J segment lost 0 bases and the V segment lost 0 bases, leaving 4 bases of the junction unmatched. Germline CDR1 SGDLS, CDR2 YYNGEE. The CDR3 is made up of 17 amino acids. CDR3: CASSVVGTRANTGELFF. The CDR3 nucleotides are TGTGCCAGCAGCGTAGTAGGGACTAGGGCGAACACCGGGGAGCTGTTTTTT.

This chain joins TRBV28 and TRBJ2-1; 8 nucleotides line up with TRBD2. Germline trimming cut 2 bases from V and 3 bases from J; bases unmatched to any gene: 6. The CDR3 is 16 residues long. Germline V lookup: CDR1 MDHEN, CDR2 SYDVKM. The CDR3 is CASSLITSGYYNEQFF. The CDR3 bases are TGTGCCAGCAGTTTAATAACTAGCGGCTACTACAATGAGCAGTTCTTC.

This clone was picked up many times. The chain carries TRBV4-1 and TRBJ2-3; possibly TRBD2 for D (6 bases). The CDR3 contains 15 residues. Trimming removed 0 bases from V and 3 bases from J, with 10 bases in between. Germline V gene sequence: CDR1 MGHRA, CDR2 YSYEKL. The DNA for the CDR3 is TGCGCCAGCAGCCAAGATCCGGCGGGAACAGATACGCAGTATTTT. Translating gives CASSQDPAGTDTQYF.

The V call is TRBV5-1, the J call TRBJ2-2; D is unresolved. V lost 0 bases and J lost 7, with 10 bases in between. CDR3 length: 14 residues. From germline, CDR1 is SGHRS and CDR2 YFSETQ. The CDR3 sequence: CASSLVQVRGELFF. The CDR3 coding sequence is TGCGCCAGCAGCTTGGTTCAGGTTCGCGGGGAGCTGTTTTTT.

The chain joins TRBV18 to TRBJ1-2; D is unclear. V lost 3 bases to trimming and J lost 0 bases, with 14 bases between them. The CDR3 consists of 16 residues. Looked up from germline, CDR1 is KGHSH and CDR2 is LQKENI. The DNA for the CDR3 is TGTGCCAGCTCACCCTGGTCGCCGGGATCTAACTATGGCTACACCTTC. This gives the protein CASSPWSPGSNYGYTF.

V and J are TRBV6-4 and TRBJ1-5; D not certain. Germline CDR1 is MRHNA and CDR2 is SNTAGT. V was shortened by 2 bases and J by 0 bases, with 11 bases between the two germline ends. The length of the CDR3 is 16 residues. The CDR3 sequence: CASSDTILYSNQPQHF. DNA of the CDR3: TGTGCCAGCAGTGACACTATTCTTTATAGCAATCAGCCCCAGCATTTT.

V gene TRBV4-1 combines with J gene TRBJ2-7; the match to TRBD1 covers 7 bases. Germline-derived CDR1 and CDR2 are MGHRA and YSYEKL. J gave up 0 bases and V 3 bases, and 2 bases lay outside the gene matches. This CDR3 spans 14 amino acids. The CDR3 DNA sequence: TGCGCCAGCAGCCACCCAGGGGGCTCCTACGAGCAGTACTTC. Translation gives CASSHPGGSYEQYF.

The gene calls are TRBV7-9 and TRBJ1-5, with D maybe TRBD1 (5 bases). V shed 5 bases and J shed 1 base, with 12 bases lying between them. The CDR3 sequence is 15 residues long. The germline CDR1 and CDR2 sequences are SEHNR and FQNEAQ (reference sequence). CDR3 nucleotide sequence: TGTGCCAGCAGCCCCACAGGTGTGAGCAATCAGCCCCAGCATTTT. Translated: CASSPTGVSNQPQHF.

The genes are TRBV14 and TRBJ1-6; D is unresolved. This CDR3 has 12 residues. The germline gives CDR1 SGHDN, CDR2 FVKESK. V was trimmed by 3 bases and J by 9 bases, leaving 6 bases between them. CDR3 region: CASSHVSSPLHF. CDR3 in DNA: TGTGCCAGCAGCCATGTTAGTTCACCCCTCCACTTT. Filled out from reference TRBV14 and TRBJ1-6, the complete variable domain reads EAGVTQFPSHSVIEKGQTVTLRCDPISGHDNLYWYRRVMGKEIKFLLHFVKESKQDESGMPNNRFLAERTGGTYSTLKVQPAELEDSGVYFCASSHVSSPLHFGNGTRLTVT.

The genes are TRBV12-3 or TRBV12-4 and TRBJ1-1; D unresolved. This CDR3 has 13 residues. Deletions cut 3 bases from V and 0 bases from J, with 5 bases between. Here the CDR3 DNA reads TGTGCCAGCAGTTTCGGGTTGAACACTGAAGCTTTCTTT. It specifies CASSFGLNTEAFF.

The chain employs TRBV28 and TRBJ1-3; TRBD1 agrees at 7 bases. This CDR3 is 13 amino acids long. After removal of 5 bases from V and 4 bases from J, the junction contained 2 bases not matched to a gene. Germline assignment: CDR1 MDHEN and CDR2 SYDVKM. The CDR3 spells CASSATGGNTIYF. The CDR3 DNA reads TGTGCCAGCAGTGCGACAGGGGGAAACACCATATATTTT.

The rearrangement links TRBV7-3 to TRBJ2-1; 7 positions agree with TRBD2. The germline CDR1 and CDR2 sequences are SGHTA and FQGTGA. J lost 0 bases, V lost 2 bases, and 4 bases had no gene match. The CDR3 extends over 16 amino acids. Written as DNA, the CDR3 is TGTGCCAGCAGCTTAGGGCGGGGGAACTCCTACAATGAGCAGTTCTTC. Translating gives CASSLGRGNSYNEQFF.

The J gene is TRBJ2-3, the V gene TRBV3-1 (or the pseudogene TRBV3-2), with a tentative D call TRBD1 (5 bases). V was trimmed by 3 bases and J by 4 bases, leaving 11 bases between them. Looked up from germline, CDR1 is LGHDT and CDR2 is YNNKEL (reference sequence). The CDR3 is 14 amino acids. The CDR3 sequence is CASSQTVGSDTQYF. CDR3 nucleotides: TGTGCCAGCAGCCAGACAGTAGGCTCAGATACGCAGTATTTT.